The next 21 T cell receptor beta chains were all read from a single sample in a study of CD4 T cells in relation to SARS-CoV-2 and coronaviruses. The unexposed donors gave CD4+ T cells in about 2010-2019, prior to COVID-19. After ten to eleven days of culture, CD4+ T cells were isolated. Sequencing used immunoSEQ multiplex PCR; TCRdb keeps in-frame clones, though not all of them. The profile covers 20,000 to 25,000 clones, with 60% to 80% appearing a single time and roughly an eighth taken by the ten largest. The antigens for these receptors are not known. Sequencing input: CD4+ T cells from PBMCs, cultured in vitro. These receptors were taken from a human donor in good health.

This clone has more than one count but fewer than ten. J is TRBJ1-1 and V is TRBV19; TRBD1 is a possible D gene (5 bases). This CDR3 is 16 amino acids long. Germline values: CDR1 LNHDA, CDR2 SQIVND (reference sequence). Trimming removed 7 bases at V and 4 bases at J, with 22 bases between. The CDR3 sequence is CASTPAGEGMATEAFF. The CDR3 nucleotides are TGTGCCAGTACCCCGGCGGGGGAGGGGATGGCCACTGAAGCTTTCTTT.

This chain uses TRBV18 with TRBJ2-4; TRBD1 might be the D (6 bases). This CDR3 is built from 13 residues. Germline CDR1 and CDR2: KGHSH and LQKENI. The V end lost 1 base, the J end lost 8 bases, and 9 bases lay between the germline ends. CDR3 coding DNA: TGTGCCAGCTCACCACACAGGGCGGACATTCAGTACTTC. This codes for CASSPHRADIQYF.

The J gene is TRBJ2-6, the V gene TRBV7-3; D possibly matches TRBD1 or TRBD2 (5 bases each). The CDR3 extends over 16 amino acids. CDR1 and CDR2 (germline): SGHTA, FQGTGA. The V end lost 5 bases, the J end lost 6 bases, and 17 bases lay between the germline ends. In DNA form, the CDR3 reads TGTGCCAGCAGCCCGGGGACGGCTCTCTCGGCCAACGTCCTGACTTTC. Its translation is CASSPGTALSANVLTF.

The chain links TRBV12-3 or TRBV12-4 to TRBJ1-2, with TRBD1 matching 7 bases. With 6 bases clipped from V and 9 bases from J, the junction kept 10 bases outside the gene matches. CDR3 length: 13 amino acids. In nucleotides, the CDR3 is TGTGCCAGCAGCCGTGGGACAGCGTATCGCTACACCTTC. Translating it yields CASSRGTAYRYTF.

The V gene is TRBV21-1, the J gene TRBJ2-7; the table assigns TRBD2, which was not confirmed against the DNA. TRBV21-1 is shown as a pseudogene. The CDR3 spans 17 residues. The CDR3: CASSPKGASGGNYEQYF. CDR3 nucleotides: TGTGCCAGCAGCCCTAAAGGGGCTAGCGGAGGGAACTACGAGCAGTACTTC.

The rearrangement joins TRBV7-3 to TRBJ2-4; D is perhaps TRBD1 (5 bases). CDR3 length: 15 amino acids. The germline V gene encodes CDR1 SGHTA and CDR2 FQGTGA. V was pared by 2 bases and J by 7 bases, with 15 bases between. CDR3: CASSLDGAAGNIQYF. CDR3 DNA: TGTGCCAGCAGCTTAGATGGGGCCGCCGGGAACATTCAGTACTTC.

The chain has TRBV18 and TRBJ1-3, with D tentatively TRBD1 (5 bases). The V end was cut by 3 bases, the J end by 9 bases, with 21 bases between. CDR3 length: 16 amino acids. Germline values: CDR1 KGHSH, CDR2 LQKENI. DNA for the CDR3: TGTGCCAGCTCACCGGGGATAGGACAAAACCTCCGCACCATATATTTT. It specifies CASSPGIGQNLRTIYF.

The chain combines TRBV24-1 with TRBJ2-5; weak D call: TRBD1 (6 bases). Trimming took 5 bases from V and 4 from J, leaving 19 bases between them. Germline values: CDR1 KGHDR, CDR2 SFDVKD. The CDR3 is made up of 16 amino acids. CDR3 nucleotides: TGTGCCACCAGTGCTCTACAGGGTTATGGGCGAGAGACCCAGTACTTC. It translates to CATSALQGYGRETQYF.

This clone was observed once. V and J are TRBV5-1 and TRBJ2-5, with D maybe TRBD1 (6 bases). The CDR3 loop spans 17 amino acids. The V gene lost 0 bases and the J gene lost 1 base, with 16 bases spanning the gap. Per the germline V gene, CDR1 is SGHRS and CDR2 is YFSETQ. The CDR3 sequence: CASSLAPPGQPQETQYF. The DNA for the CDR3 is TGCGCCAGCAGCTTGGCCCCGCCGGGACAACCCCAAGAGACCCAGTACTTC.

The gene calls are TRBV27 and TRBJ2-5, with 11 nucleotides matching TRBD2. The ends lost 6 bases at V and 9 bases at J; junction bases unmatched: 12. Germline V gives CDR1 MNHEY, CDR2 SMNVEV (reference sequence). The CDR3 is 15 amino acids. Here the CDR3 reads CASSVDIAGGLPQYF. For the CDR3, the DNA is TGTGCCAGCAGCGTTGACATAGCGGGAGGGCTGCCCCAGTACTTC.

J is TRBJ2-1 and V is TRBV7-3; no clear D gene. The V end lost 0 bases, the J end lost 6 bases, and 9 bases lay between the germline ends. There are 14 residues in the CDR3. Germline-derived CDR1 and CDR2 are SGHTA and FQGTGA. CDR3 region: CASSLTGWGNEQFF. The CDR3 nucleotides are TGTGCCAGCAGCTTAACGGGATGGGGCAATGAGCAGTTCTTC.

The chain joins TRBV6-5 to TRBJ2-7; 9 bases match TRBD2. Germline V gives CDR1 MNHEY, CDR2 SVGAGI. V gave up 4 bases and J gave up 7 bases; unmatched junction bases: 11. The CDR3 runs to 15 residues. DNA for the CDR3: TGTGCCAGCAGTTCTCGTGTAGCGGGAGTAGGAGAGCAGTACTTC. Translated, it gives CASSSRVAGVGEQYF.

The chain couples TRBV21-1 to TRBJ2-1; TRBD1 is taken as the D call from the table, unchecked against the DNA. TRBV21-1 is a pseudogene locus. This CDR3 has 15 amino acids. CDR3 DNA: TGTGCCAGCAGCAAAGTTCGCCAGGGCAACAATGAGCAGTTCTTC. Its translation: CASSKVRQGNNEQFF.

In this sample, this clone turned up a few times. This rearrangement joins TRBV19 to TRBJ2-3; the match to TRBD2 covers 7 bases. The CDR3 has 12 amino acids. The trim removed 9 bases at V and 1 base at J, leaving 1 base unmatched. Per the germline V gene, CDR1 is LNHDA and CDR2 is SQIVND (reference sequence). The DNA of the CDR3 is TGTGCCAGGACTAGCCGCACAGATACGCAGTATTTT. Encoded protein: CARTSRTDTQYF.

J is TRBJ1-1 and V is TRBV2; D is ambiguous. V lost 1 base and J lost 4, with 13 bases in between. CDR3 length: 15 amino acids. CDR1 and CDR2 from the germline V gene are SNHLY and FYNNEI. The CDR3 protein is CASSEELGWGTEAFF. Here the CDR3 DNA reads TGTGCCAGCAGTGAAGAACTGGGGTGGGGCACTGAAGCTTTCTTT.

V usage is TRBV11-2 and J usage is TRBJ1-4, with no clear D. CDR3 length equals 14 residues. Germline V CDR1 and CDR2: SGHAT, FQNNGV. V was pared by 7 bases and J by 3 bases, with 12 bases between. Here the CDR3 reads CASTNVGANEKLFF. As DNA, the CDR3 is TGTGCCAGCACCAACGTCGGAGCTAATGAAAAACTGTTTTTT.

In its sample, this clone was seen a few times. The DNA for the CDR3 is TGCGCCAGCAGTGAGGTGGGGAGGCCCTTAAATTCACCCCTCCACTTT. Translating gives CASSEVGRPLNSPLHF. The chain links TRBV10-2 to TRBJ1-6; D is undetermined. Germline V gene sequence: CDR1 WSHSY, CDR2 SAAADI. Trimming left V 2 bases short and J 7 bases short, with 15 bases between. The CDR3 has 16 amino acids.

The rearrangement links TRBV9 to TRBJ2-1, with D unresolved. The CDR3 sequence is 17 residues long. Trimming pared 3 bases from V and 4 bases from J, leaving 20 bases between. Germline V gene sequence: CDR1 SGDLS, CDR2 YYNGEE. CDR3 protein: CASSDNSRRSQYNEQFF. The CDR3 coding sequence is TGTGCCAGCAGCGACAATAGCCGGAGAAGTCAGTACAATGAGCAGTTCTTC. The full variable domain, in which reference TRBV9 and TRBJ2-1 provide the parts outside the CDR3, is DSGVTQTPKHLITATGQRVTLRCSPRSGDLSVYWYQQSLDQGLQFLIQYYNGEERAKGNILERFSAQQFPDLHSELNLSSLELGDSALYFCASSDNSRRSQYNEQFFGPGTRLTVL.

V and J are TRBV28 and TRBJ1-4, with D possibly TRBD1 on 5 matching bases. V shed 4 bases and J shed 3 bases, with 15 bases lying between them. CDR1 MDHEN and CDR2 SYDVKM come from the germline V gene. The CDR3 sequence is 16 residues long. The CDR3: CASSSRGMQANEKLFF. In DNA form, the CDR3 reads TGTGCCAGCAGTTCCCGGGGGATGCAAGCTAATGAAAAACTGTTTTTT.

The rearrangement links TRBV5-4 to TRBJ2-5; unclear D gene. The V and J ends lost 0 bases and 2 bases respectively, with 8 bases between them. Germline lookup yields CDR1 SGHNT and CDR2 YYREEE (reference sequence). The length of the CDR3 is 14 residues. The chain's CDR3 is CASSLERLQETQYF. The CDR3 DNA follows: TGTGCCAGCAGCTTGGAACGCCTACAAGAGACCCAGTACTTC.

This clone was counted between two and nine times. Here the CDR3 DNA reads TGTGCCAGCATCGAGGGGGGGGCTGTTCAGCCCCAGCATTTT. Protein product: CASIEGGAVQPQHF. This sequence joins TRBV6-5 and TRBJ1-5, with D possibly being TRBD1 (6 bases). Germline CDR1 and CDR2: MNHEY and SVGAGI. The CDR3 is made up of 14 amino acids. The germline V and J ends were trimmed by 7 bases and 6 bases, with 16 bases remaining between them.